This T cell receptor (beta chain) was captured in a study of tumor-infiltrating lymphocytes in primary liver carcinoma. A remark on this clonotype: What it binds is not known. At one boundary the junction diverges from the germline segment, which might be a read error.

From 500 ng of total RNA, TCR beta-specific cDNA was reverse-transcribed using a constant-region primer. For TCR beta, libraries were produced by three nested multiplex PCR rounds using slightly modified ARM-PCR. The opening two PCR rounds, nine to eleven cycles each, paired TRBV1-TRBV30 forward primers with a C-beta reverse primer. TCRdb passed the multiplex PCR reads through MiXCR, listing each CDR3 protein once. The sample lists about 78,000 distinct CDR3 sequences, 70% to 75% seen once, with approximately 13% in the top ten. Study results and limitations: The proportion of top clones found throughout all five tumor regions was only about 7.5-24%.

Germline CDR1 is SNHLY and CDR2 is FYNNEI. The CDR3 totals 15 residues. The 20-30 mg bulk tissue piece was not sorted before simultaneous RNA and DNA extraction. The gene calls are TRBV2 and TRBJ2-1; TRBD2 might be the D (6 bases). The J call may not be correct, given that the DNA end is closer to TRBJ2-7. The sample consisted of liver tumor tissue from sampling region 4. Stated subset: tumor region T4, right-lateral pole. This TCR was recovered from a woman aged 55-75 years with primary liver carcinoma and hepatitis B virus infection. In DNA form, the CDR3 reads TGTACCAGCAGTGAGGCGGGGCTAGAATCGAGCGAGCAGTACTTC. Translation gives CTSSEAGLESSEQYF.